This T cell receptor beta chain was sequenced during a study of blood T cell repertoires in COVID-19. Study context: Sample material is recorded as cDNA or gDNA derived from T cells, B-cell-depleted T cells, or PBMCs.

Germline CDR1 and CDR2: SGHVS and FQNEAQ. J lost 0 bases, V lost 5 bases, and 9 bases had no gene match. The CDR3 extends over 18 amino acids. The data were produced by immunoSEQ multiplex PCR, yet TCRdb's version contains in-frame clones alone and is incomplete. The sample shows 340,000 or so clones, about 86% of them seen only once. The material sequenced was PBMCs or T cells enriched from blood (not recorded which). This receptor was taken from a woman between 40 and 55 years old with acute COVID-19. The chain employs TRBV7-8 and TRBJ2-5, with TRBD2 matching 13 bases. The DNA of the CDR3 is TGTGCCAGCAGCCACCTTCCGGGACTAGCGGGGTACCAAGAGACCCAGTACTTC. It yields the protein CASSHLPGLAGYQETQYF. Supplemented by reference TRBV7-8 and TRBJ2-5, the full variable domain reads GAGVSQSPRYKVAKRGQDVALRCDPISGHVSLFWYQQALGQGPEFLTYFQNEAQLDKSGLPSDRFFAERPEGSVSTLKIQRTQQEDSAVYLCASSHLPGLAGYQETQYFGPGTRLLVL.